This TCR beta chain was sequenced for a study of cytomegalovirus exposure and HLA in healthy donors. Study observations and caveats: A previous analysis found most TCR beta V segments productive roughly 87% or roughly 30% of the time. The sole available immune exposure information was CMV serostatus.

The PCR used 60 Vbeta and 13 Jbeta primers. Method: immunoSEQ multiplex PCR; TCRdb's copy keeps in-frame clones and lacks some. The sample consists of about 160,000 clones, 87% of them appearing once. Though probably carrying unrecorded immune exposures, donors were nominally healthy at sampling. The germline V gene has CDR1 LNHDA and CDR2 SQIVND (reference sequence). The CDR3 covers 18 residues. The V and J ends lost 5 bases and 0 bases respectively, with 21 bases between them. Of note for this clone: The antigen is undetermined.

The chain has TRBV19 and TRBJ2-3; D possibly corresponds to TRBD1 (8 bases). The sample was PBMCs. This sequence originates from a woman in her twenties or thirties in good health and CMV-seronegative. The CDR3 DNA is TGTGCCAGTAGTTTTTCCATGGGGGGGACAGGAAGCACAGATACGCAGTATTTT. It is translated as CASSFSMGGTGSTDTQYF.